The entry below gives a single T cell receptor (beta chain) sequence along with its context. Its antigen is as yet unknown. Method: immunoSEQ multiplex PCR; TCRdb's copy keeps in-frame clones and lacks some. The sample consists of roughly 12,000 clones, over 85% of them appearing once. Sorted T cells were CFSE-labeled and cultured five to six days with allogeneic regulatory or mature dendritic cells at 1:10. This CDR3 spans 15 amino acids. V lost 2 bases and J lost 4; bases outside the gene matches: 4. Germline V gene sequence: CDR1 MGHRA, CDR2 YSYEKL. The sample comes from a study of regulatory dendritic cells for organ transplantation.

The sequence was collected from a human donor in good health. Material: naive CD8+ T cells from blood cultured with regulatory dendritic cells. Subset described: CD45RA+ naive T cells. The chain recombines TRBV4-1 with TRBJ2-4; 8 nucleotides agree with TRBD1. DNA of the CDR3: TGCGCCAGCAGCCAAATACGGACAGGGAAAAACATTCAGTACTTC. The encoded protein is CASSQIRTGKNIQYF.